Below, 13 T cell receptor beta chains from the same sample are listed, as sequenced in a study of blood T cell repertoires in COVID-19. Sequencing was performed with immunoSEQ multiplex PCR; in TCRdb, only in-frame clones are kept and a portion is missing. The repertoire holds more than 300,000 clones, with around 89% as singletons. The sequenced material came from peripheral blood. The receptors stem from a woman between 40 and 50 years old with COVID-19, enrolled during active disease.

This clone appeared once. The chain is built from TRBV5-1 and TRBJ2-5; 7 nucleotides agree with TRBD1. Germline V gives CDR1 SGHRS, CDR2 YFSETQ. The CDR3 totals 12 residues. Trimming removed 5 bases from V and 5 bases from J; junction bases left unmatched: 3. The CDR3 loop reads CASREQGETQYF. CDR3 in DNA: TGCGCCAGCAGAGAACAGGGGGAGACCCAGTACTTC. Filled out from reference TRBV5-1 and TRBJ2-5, the complete variable domain reads KAGVTQTPRYLIKTRGQQVTLSCSPISGHRSVSWYQQTPGQGLQFLFEYFSETQRNKGNFPGRFSGRQFSNSRSEMNVSTLELGDSALYLCASREQGETQYFGPGTRLLVL.

The V call is TRBV27, the J call TRBJ2-5; TRBD1 is a possible D gene (5 bases). Trimming took off 4 bases at V and 1 base at J, with 19 bases between the two ends. CDR1 is MNHEY, CDR2 SMNVEV, per germline (reference sequence). There are 17 residues in the CDR3. The CDR3: CASSSSPQGAVQETQYF. The CDR3 DNA reads as TGTGCCAGCAGTTCCTCACCTCAAGGGGCGGTCCAAGAGACCCAGTACTTC.

The sample holds one count of this clone. V is TRBV3-1 (or the pseudogene TRBV3-2) and J is TRBJ2-7; possible D gene TRBD1, 6 bases. V was trimmed by 4 bases and J by 1 base, leaving 20 bases between them. The CDR3 consists of 17 residues. The germline V gene has CDR1 LGHDT and CDR2 YNNKEL (reference sequence). This chain's CDR3 is CASSRPKLTGPSYEQYF. As DNA, the CDR3 is TGTGCCAGCAGCCGGCCGAAGTTGACAGGTCCTTCCTACGAGCAGTACTTC.

The chain uses TRBV29-1 and TRBJ1-1; 7 nucleotides agree with TRBD1. Germline CDR1 and CDR2: SQVTM and ANQGSEA. This CDR3 is built from 12 residues. V gave up 7 bases and J gave up 1 base; unmatched junction bases: 3. DNA for the CDR3: TGCAGCGCTCGACAGGGGAACACTGAAGCTTTCTTT. It translates to CSARQGNTEAFF.

The V and J genes are TRBV5-6 and TRBJ1-1; D not certain. The length of the CDR3 is 12 residues. The V end lost 4 bases, the J end lost 5 bases, and 9 bases lay between the germline ends. CDR1 SGHDT and CDR2 YYEEEE come from the germline V gene. CDR3 DNA sequence: TGTGCCAGCAGCCTGCCTATGACTGAAGCTTTCTTT. It codes for CASSLPMTEAFF.

J is TRBJ2-1 and V is TRBV6-5, with unresolved D. CDR3 size: 11 residues. Trimming took off 2 bases at V and 7 bases at J, with 3 bases between the two ends. CDR1 and CDR2 from the germline V gene are MNHEY and SVGAGI. CDR3 amino acids: CASSYINEQFF. The CDR3 region has the DNA TGTGCCAGCAGTTACATAAATGAGCAGTTCTTC.

CDR3 region: CASSGLRDTQYF. CDR3 nucleotides: TGTGCCAGCAGTGGGCTGAGAGATACGCAGTATTTT. The chain uses TRBV9 and TRBJ2-3; D not resolved. Germline loops: CDR1 SGDLS, CDR2 YYNGEE. Trimming shortened V by 5 bases and J by 5 bases, and 9 bases separated the two germline ends. The CDR3 covers 12 residues.

The V and J genes are TRBV19 and TRBJ1-5; 9 bases match TRBD1. The V segment lost 5 bases and the J segment 9 bases; nucleotides outside the gene matches: 11. CDR1 and CDR2 (germline): LNHDA, SQIVND (reference sequence). The CDR3 totals 15 residues. This CDR3 is CASSLGQGGILPQHF. Here the CDR3 DNA reads TGTGCCAGTAGTTTGGGACAGGGTGGTATTTTGCCCCAGCATTTT.

V usage is TRBV5-6 and J usage is TRBJ1-1, with D uncertain. The CDR3 sequence is 11 residues long. Germline CDR1 reads SGHDT; CDR2 reads YYEEEE. V shed 3 bases and J shed 8 bases, with 8 bases lying between them. This CDR3 is CASSWGVEAFF. The CDR3 DNA follows: TGTGCCAGCAGCTGGGGAGTCGAAGCTTTCTTT.

The rearrangement joins TRBV28 to TRBJ2-7, with 7 bases that match TRBD2. After removal of 5 bases from V and 3 bases from J, the junction contained 7 bases not matched to a gene. The CDR3 is 14 residues long. Germline V gene data show CDR1 as MDHEN and CDR2 as SYDVKM. CDR3 amino acids: CASSPAGLLYEQYF. The DNA of the CDR3 is TGTGCCAGCAGTCCGGCGGGACTACTCTACGAGCAGTACTTC.

The rearrangement joins TRBV6-2 or TRBV6-3 to TRBJ1-2, with D possibly TRBD1 on 6 matching bases. This CDR3 contains 13 residues. The V gene's germline CDR1 is MNHEY and CDR2 SVGEGT. V lost 4 bases and J 8 bases, leaving 14 bases between the germline ends. In DNA, the CDR3 is TGTGCCAGCAGTTTCACACAGGGTGGCGGCTACACCTTC. Protein sequence: CASSFTQGGGYTF.

The rearrangement links TRBV5-1 to TRBJ1-4, with D perhaps matching TRBD1 (5 bases). CDR3 length: 14 amino acids. The germline V and J ends were trimmed by 4 bases and 5 bases, with 12 bases remaining between them. CDR1 and CDR2 from the germline V gene are SGHRS and YFSETQ. The CDR3 bases are TGCGCCAGCAGCCTACAGGTGGGGAATGAAAAACTGTTTTTT. Amino acid sequence: CASSLQVGNEKLFF.

This chain uses TRBV27 with TRBJ1-6; D is perhaps TRBD1 (5 bases). V was shortened by 2 bases and J by 14 bases, with 25 bases between the two germline ends. The CDR3 extends over 17 amino acids. Looked up from germline, CDR1 is MNHEY and CDR2 is SMNVEV (reference sequence). As DNA, the CDR3 is TGTGCCAGCAGTTTAATGGGGACTCAGGTGATCGCCGGATCCCTCCACTTT. Translation gives CASSLMGTQVIAGSLHF.